One and the same sample provided the 22 T cell receptor beta chains below, sequenced in a study of PD-L1 blockade in urothelial cancer. Stated time point: pretreatment peripheral blood. TCRdb's table, derived via immunoSEQ multiplex PCR, lists solely in-frame clones and lacks some. This sample has about 80,000 clones, with 85% found just once. The sample in question was PBMCs, obtained around atezolizumab (anti-PD-L1) treatment. The receptors shown here come from a middle-aged man with urothelial cancer.

The V call is TRBV19, the J call TRBJ1-1; TRBD1 agrees at 7 bases. With 4 bases clipped from V and 9 bases from J, the junction kept 8 bases outside the gene matches. The CDR3 is 13 residues long. Germline values: CDR1 LNHDA, CDR2 SQIVND (reference sequence). CDR3 nucleotides: TGTGCCAGTAGTACTAGCCGGGGACAGAAAGCTTTCTTT. Amino acid sequence: CASSTSRGQKAFF.

This chain connects TRBV4-1 to TRBJ2-3, with 7 nucleotides matching TRBD2. This CDR3 is built from 16 residues. V was clipped by 0 bases and J by 1 base; unmatched bases: 4. Per the germline V gene, CDR1 is MGHRA and CDR2 is YSYEKL. Here the CDR3 reads CASSQEAGEGTDTQYF. The CDR3 DNA reads TGCGCCAGCAGCCAAGAGGCGGGAGAGGGCACAGATACGCAGTATTTT.

This clone occurred once. This rearrangement joins TRBV6-1 to TRBJ2-2; D is perhaps TRBD2 (6 bases). The V gene's germline CDR1 is MNHNS and CDR2 SASEGT. The V end lost 8 bases, the J end lost 5 bases, and 18 bases lay between the germline ends. The CDR3 extends over 15 amino acids. The CDR3 here is CASSDLPEGTGELFF. The CDR3 DNA reads TGTGCCAGCTCGGACTTGCCGGAGGGTACCGGGGAGCTGTTTTTT.

The rearrangement joins TRBV4-1 to TRBJ1-4, with 11 bases lining up with TRBD1. CDR3 length: 15 residues. Germline CDR1 and CDR2: MGHRA and YSYEKL. With V trimmed by 4 bases and J by 6 bases, 4 bases remained unmatched. In DNA form, the CDR3 reads TGCGCCAGCAGCCGGCAGGGACAGGGGGATGAAAAACTGTTTTTT. The encoded protein is CASSRQGQGDEKLFF.

The chain carries TRBV27 and TRBJ2-2, with D hard to call. Germline V gives CDR1 MNHEY, CDR2 SMNVEV (reference sequence). This CDR3 has 14 residues. Trimming removed 11 bases at V and 0 bases at J, with 13 bases between. As DNA, the CDR3 is TGTGCCTCCTGGGCAGACGCGAACACCGGGGAGCTGTTTTTT. This codes for CASWADANTGELFF.

This chain links TRBV9 with TRBJ2-2; 12 bases map to TRBD2. V shed 4 bases and J 4 bases; nucleotides not matched to a gene: 5. This CDR3 region has 16 residues. From germline, CDR1 is SGDLS and CDR2 YYNGEE. The CDR3 reads CASSLLAGGSTGELFF. DNA for the CDR3: TGTGCCAGCAGCCTCCTAGCGGGAGGGAGCACCGGGGAGCTGTTTTTT.

The chain combines TRBV15 with TRBJ1-2, with a weak D call TRBD1 (5 bases). Germline CDR1 LNHNV, CDR2 YYDKDF (reference sequence). Trimming stripped 0 bases from V and 4 bases from J, with 12 bases between. This CDR3 has 15 residues. CDR3 loop: CATSRESGGSYGYTF. The CDR3 DNA reads as TGTGCCACCAGCAGAGAAAGCGGGGGTTCCTATGGCTACACCTTC.

V and J are TRBV7-2 and TRBJ2-7; 8 bases are a match to TRBD1. With 6 bases clipped from V and 3 bases from J, the junction kept 10 bases outside the gene matches. The CDR3 is made up of 15 amino acids. The germline CDR1 and CDR2 sequences are SGHTA and FQGNSA. The CDR3 loop is CASRPGQVGLYEQYF. DNA of the CDR3: TGTGCCAGCAGGCCGGGACAGGTAGGGCTCTACGAGCAGTACTTC.

This clone has a single count. This CDR3 is CASTGAAGGYTF. The CDR3 nucleotides read TGTGCCAGCACTGGAGCGGCGGGTGGCTACACCTTC. The rearrangement links TRBV6-5 to TRBJ1-2; D remains ambiguous. Germline V gives CDR1 MNHEY, CDR2 SVGAGI. CDR3 length equals 12 residues. V lost 7 bases to trimming and J lost 7 bases, with 13 bases between them.

The gene calls are TRBV29-1 and TRBJ2-3, with 7 bases aligning to TRBD2. The trim removed 6 bases at V and 4 bases at J, leaving 7 bases unmatched. Germline V gene data show CDR1 as SQVTM and CDR2 as ANQGSEA. CDR3 length equals 13 residues. CDR3 sequence: CSVTPAGADTQYF. CDR3 bases: TGCAGCGTGACCCCCGCGGGGGCAGATACGCAGTATTTT.

V usage is TRBV5-1 and J usage is TRBJ2-5, with no clear D. Germline V lookup: CDR1 SGHRS, CDR2 YFSETQ. The CDR3 is 15 residues long. V shed 0 bases and J shed 3 bases, with 12 bases lying between them. The CDR3 DNA sequence: TGCGCCAGCAGCTTGGGCTTGCGCCATGAAGAGACCCAGTACTTC. Protein: CASSLGLRHEETQYF.

This rearrangement joins TRBV28 to TRBJ2-2, with 8 bases aligning to TRBD1. V gave up 5 bases and J gave up 4 bases; unmatched junction bases: 0. The CDR3 loop spans 13 amino acids. Germline CDR1 reads MDHEN; CDR2 reads SYDVKM. The CDR3 DNA follows: TGTGCCAGCAGTACAGGGGGCACCGGGGAGCTGTTTTTT. Its protein product is CASSTGGTGELFF.

The rearrangement links TRBV7-9 to TRBJ2-2, with a possible D match to TRBD1 (6 bases). The CDR3 is 15 residues long. The germline V gene encodes CDR1 SEHNR and CDR2 FQNEAQ (reference sequence). The germline V and J ends were trimmed by 3 bases and 2 bases, with 10 bases remaining between them. The CDR3 here is CASSLDSPNTGELFF. In DNA, the CDR3 is TGTGCCAGCAGCTTGGACAGCCCAAACACCGGGGAGCTGTTTTTT.

The chain recombines TRBV28 with TRBJ1-5, with D tentatively TRBD1 (6 bases). The V end was cut by 2 bases, the J end by 4 bases, with 9 bases between. The CDR3 is 14 residues long. The germline V gene encodes CDR1 MDHEN and CDR2 SYDVKM. Here the CDR3 DNA reads TGTGCCAGCAGTTTAGGACAGCAAAATCAGCCCCAGCATTTT. Translated: CASSLGQQNQPQHF. Looking up the rest from reference TRBV28 and TRBJ1-5 gives the full variable domain: DVKVTQSSRYLVKRTGEKVFLECVQDMDHENMFWYRQDPGLGLRLIYFSYDVKMKEKGDIPEGYSVSREKKERFSLILESASTNQTSMYLCASSLGQQNQPQHFGDGTRLSIL.

The V and J genes are TRBV14 and TRBJ2-2, with D maybe TRBD2 (6 bases). The V gene lost 5 bases and the J gene lost 3 bases, with 7 bases spanning the gap. The CDR3 extends over 13 amino acids. Germline V gives CDR1 SGHDN, CDR2 FVKESK. CDR3 DNA sequence: TGTGCCAGCAGCAGGGACTACACCGGGGAGCTGTTTTTT. It specifies CASSRDYTGELFF.

V is TRBV19 and J is TRBJ1-2; D is undetermined. Trimming left V 2 bases short and J 1 base short, with 8 bases between. The CDR3 extends over 14 amino acids. CDR1 and CDR2 from the germline V gene are LNHDA and SQIVND (reference sequence). The CDR3 region is CASSISKLNYGYTF. CDR3 bases: TGTGCCAGTAGTATAAGCAAACTTAACTATGGCTACACCTTC.

V and J are TRBV29-1 and TRBJ2-1, with a weak D call TRBD1 (6 bases). The CDR3 sequence is 14 residues long. From germline, CDR1 is SQVTM and CDR2 ANQGSEA. The ends were cut back, 2 bases at V and 2 bases at J, with 10 bases in the middle. The CDR3 reads CSVENRVAYNEQFF. The CDR3 DNA reads TGCAGCGTTGAAAACAGGGTGGCCTACAATGAGCAGTTCTTC.

The chain is built from TRBV5-4 and TRBJ2-2; 7 bases match TRBD1. The CDR3 consists of 16 residues. Germline trimming cut 4 bases from V and 4 bases from J; bases unmatched to any gene: 10. Per the germline V gene, CDR1 is SGHNT and CDR2 is YYREEE (reference sequence). Here the CDR3 reads CASSQRTGVGTGELFF. Here the CDR3 DNA reads TGTGCCAGCAGCCAGCGCACAGGGGTCGGCACCGGGGAGCTGTTTTTT.

The J gene is TRBJ2-1, the V gene TRBV6-1; D call uncertain. CDR1 is MNHNS and CDR2 is SASEGT in the germline V gene. Trimming pared 2 bases from V and 6 bases from J, leaving 14 bases between. The CDR3 spans 15 residues. CDR3 loop: CASSETPFRVNEQFF. In nucleotides, the CDR3 is TGTGCCAGCAGTGAAACCCCATTCCGGGTCAATGAGCAGTTCTTC.

This clone was counted once. The rearrangement links TRBV7-3 to TRBJ1-2, with a tentative D call TRBD1 (5 bases). The germline V gene encodes CDR1 SGHTA and CDR2 FQGTGA. The CDR3 has 13 amino acids. V was clipped by 5 bases and J by 4 bases, with 11 bases between them. The CDR3 DNA reads TGTGCCAGCAGCCCTCGGGGGTCCTATGGCTACACCTTC. Protein: CASSPRGSYGYTF.

This sequence joins TRBV9 and TRBJ2-7, with 10 bases that match TRBD2. The J segment lost 6 bases and the V segment lost 1 base, leaving 7 bases of the junction unmatched. The CDR3 contains 15 residues. The V gene's germline CDR1 is SGDLS and CDR2 YYNGEE. For the CDR3, the DNA is TGTGCCAGCAGCGTAACCAGCGGGAGGGCCGGCGAGCAGTACTTC. It specifies CASSVTSGRAGEQYF.

The CDR3: CAVHRGRGSGELFF. CDR3 bases: TGTGCCGTCCACAGGGGAAGGGGATCCGGGGAGCTGTTTTTT. This chain uses TRBV11-2 with TRBJ2-2, with 7 bases lining up with TRBD1. This CDR3 is built from 14 residues. Germline loops: CDR1 SGHAT, CDR2 FQNNGV. V shed 11 bases and J 6 bases; nucleotides not matched to a gene: 12.